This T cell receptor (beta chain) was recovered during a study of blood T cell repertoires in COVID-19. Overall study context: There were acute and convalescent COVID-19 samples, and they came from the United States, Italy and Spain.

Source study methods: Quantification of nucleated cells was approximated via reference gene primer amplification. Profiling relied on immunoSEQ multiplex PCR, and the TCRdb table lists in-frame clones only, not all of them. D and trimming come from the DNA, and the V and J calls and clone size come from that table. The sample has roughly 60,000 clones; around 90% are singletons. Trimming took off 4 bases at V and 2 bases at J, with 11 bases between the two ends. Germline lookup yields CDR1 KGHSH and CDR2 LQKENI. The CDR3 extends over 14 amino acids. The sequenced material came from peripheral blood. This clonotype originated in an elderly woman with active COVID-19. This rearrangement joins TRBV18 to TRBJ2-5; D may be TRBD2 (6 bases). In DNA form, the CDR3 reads TGTGCCAGCTCACAAGGGACTTTTCAAGAGACCCAGTACTTC. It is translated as CASSQGTFQETQYF.